The 9 T cell receptor beta chains below all came from one sample that was sequenced in a study of PD-1 blockade in classical Hodgkin lymphoma (dated by TCRdb to about 2020). The method behind the library was the immunoSEQ multiplex PCR assay. TCRdb mirrors the immuneACCESS table, restricted to in-frame sequences. Some clones are absent from its copies; in checked studies, under half trace to an unresolved V gene, and the reason for the others is unknown. This sample lists 20,000 to 25,000 clones; over 80% were detected once. Jointly, the top ten make up around 3% of the sample. The time point label for this specimen denotes: cycle 4 day 1 (C4D1), after six to seven weeks of nivolumab. All trial patients had relapsed after autologous stem cell transplantation, with cohorts A, B and C differing in prior brentuximab vedotin exposure. Using a Miltenyi CD4+ T cell isolation kit, CD4+ T cells were purified from thawed PBMCs through magnetic negative selection.

The sample here was CD4+ T cells from blood, taken before the fourth cycle of nivolumab. The receptors originated from a human donor with classical Hodgkin lymphoma.

This chain uses TRBV18 with TRBJ1-1, with no clear D. Germline assignment: CDR1 KGHSH and CDR2 LQKENI. The CDR3 has 14 residues. V was cut by 3 bases and J by 0 bases, with 8 bases left in between. The CDR3 loop is CASSPYQLNTEAFF. The CDR3 DNA is TGTGCCAGCTCACCGTACCAATTGAACACTGAAGCTTTCTTT.

CDR3 loop: CASGGEKLFF. In DNA form, the CDR3 reads TGTGCTAGTGGGGGTGAAAAACTGTTTTTT. V is TRBV12-5 and J is TRBJ1-4; unclear D gene. Germline lookup yields CDR1 LGHNT and CDR2 FRNRAP. Trimming removed 6 bases from V and 7 bases from J, with 3 bases in between. There are 10 residues in the CDR3.

The gene calls are TRBV5-8 and TRBJ2-2; 7 nucleotides match TRBD1. Per the germline V gene, CDR1 is SGHTS and CDR2 is YDEGEE. CDR3 length equals 15 residues. The junction had 9 bases not matched to a gene; V was cut back by 9 bases and J by 1 base. The CDR3 coding sequence is TGTGCCACCTCCTCCGGGACAGTGAACACCGGGGAGCTGTTTTTT. Translated, it gives CATSSGTVNTGELFF.

Here the CDR3 DNA reads TGTGCCAGCAGTGGGAAAGGGTGGAGGACTGAAGCTTTCTTT. Translated, it gives CASSGKGWRTEAFF. The chain recombines TRBV6-1 with TRBJ1-1; D call uncertain. From germline, CDR1 is MNHNS and CDR2 SASEGT. V shed 4 bases and J shed 5 bases, with 14 bases lying between them. The CDR3 runs to 14 residues.

The chain joins TRBV4-2 to TRBJ2-2, with 9 positions matching TRBD2. The germline gives CDR1 LGHNA, CDR2 YNFKEQ. V shed 3 bases and J 6 bases; nucleotides not matched to a gene: 11. CDR3 size: 17 residues. Here the CDR3 reads CASSHTSAGGGAGELFF. CDR3 sequence (DNA): TGTGCCAGCAGCCACACATCGGCCGGCGGGGGGGCCGGGGAGCTGTTTTTT.

The chain carries TRBV2 and TRBJ2-4; D remains unclear. There are 14 residues in the CDR3. Trimming shortened V by 1 base and J by 7 bases, and 11 bases separated the two germline ends. Per the germline V gene, CDR1 is SNHLY and CDR2 is FYNNEI. CDR3 in DNA: TGTGCCAGCAGTGAAGTAAATGTTCGGAACATTCAGTACTTC. Translation: CASSEVNVRNIQYF.

V gene TRBV7-2 combines with J gene TRBJ2-3, with D perhaps TRBD2 (6 bases). From germline, CDR1 is SGHTA and CDR2 FQGNSA. This CDR3 spans 13 amino acids. Trimming took off 1 base at V and 6 bases at J, with 8 bases between the two ends. CDR3 loop: CASSLGRGDTQYF. The CDR3 bases are TGTGCCAGCAGCTTAGGTCGGGGGGATACGCAGTATTTT. The whole variable domain, remainder taken from reference TRBV7-2 and TRBJ2-3, is GAGVSQSPSNKVTEKGKDVELRCDPISGHTALYWYRQSLGQGLEFLIYFQGNSAPDKSGLPSDRFSAERTGGSVSTLTIQRTQQEDSAVYLCASSLGRGDTQYFGPGTRLTVL.

Only a few counts were recorded for this clone. The chain is built from TRBV5-1 and TRBJ1-2, with D perhaps TRBD1 (6 bases). Germline values: CDR1 SGHRS, CDR2 YFSETQ. V was pared by 4 bases and J by 1 base, with 17 bases between. The CDR3 is 16 residues long. The CDR3, as DNA: TGCGCCAGCAGCCCAGTCGGGGGGGCGAATAACTATGGCTACACCTTC. Protein: CASSPVGGANNYGYTF.

This chain connects TRBV6-1 to TRBJ1-2; no firm D call. The V and J ends lost 2 bases and 4 bases respectively, with 2 bases between them. There are 11 residues in the CDR3. The germline gives CDR1 MNHNS, CDR2 SASEGT. The CDR3 loop reads CASSETYGYTF. The CDR3 DNA is TGTGCCAGCAGTGAAACCTATGGCTACACCTTC.